What follows are 25 T cell receptor beta chains derived from one specimen sequenced in a study of T cells in Graves' hyperthyroidism and ophthalmopathy. The source material, RNA transcripts, was used to amplify TCR beta CDR3 regions. With the HTBI primer set, the TCR CDR3 went through a first round of RT-PCR. Via MiXCR, TCRdb re-called the multiplex PCR reads, giving one row per CDR3 protein. The data show around 60,000 distinct CDR3 sequences, with less than 50% seen just once and around 12% held by the top ten. Sequencing was carried out using blood. The receptors stem from a young woman with Graves' ophthalmopathy.

This clonotype occurred many times. The chain combines TRBV5-1 with TRBJ2-2; unclear D gene. The germline CDR1 and CDR2 sequences are SGHRS and YFSETQ. The CDR3 is made up of 16 amino acids. V lost 1 base to trimming and J lost 2 bases, with 12 bases between them. The CDR3 protein is CASSLSWVENTGELFF. CDR3 DNA sequence: TGCGCCAGCAGCTTGAGTTGGGTCGAAAACACCGGGGAGCTGTTTTTT.

This clonotype has a count of ten or more. The chain joins TRBV5-1 to TRBJ2-2; 12 bases line up with TRBD1. The CDR3 loop spans 14 amino acids. The ends lost 6 bases at V and 5 bases at J; junction bases unmatched: 2. Germline CDR1 reads SGHRS; CDR2 reads YFSETQ. Written as DNA, the CDR3 is TGCGCCAGCAAGGGACAGGGGGCGACCGGGGAGCTGTTTTTT. Translated, it gives CASKGQGATGELFF.

This chain links TRBV7-8 with TRBJ1-2, with D perhaps matching TRBD1 (6 bases). The CDR3 consists of 14 residues. Trimming pared 5 bases from V and 7 bases from J, leaving 17 bases between. Germline assignment: CDR1 SGHVS and CDR2 FQNEAQ. CDR3 region: CASSEPGGVGGYTF. Here the CDR3 DNA reads TGTGCCAGCAGCGAACCTGGGGGCGTGGGTGGCTACACCTTC.

With regard to this clonotype: At one of its ends the junction is not consistent with the germline gene, which may arise from a read error. The chain carries TRBV12-3 or TRBV12-4 and TRBJ2-5, with D perhaps being TRBD1 or TRBD2 (5 bases each). This CDR3 has 15 residues. The CDR3 spells CGSSPRGRSGGTQCF. CDR3 nucleotide sequence: TGTGGCAGCAGTCCACGGGGTCGAAGCGGTGGGACCCAGTGCTTC.

V gene TRBV4-2 combines with J gene TRBJ2-7; D is possibly TRBD1 (5 bases). Germline CDR1 reads LGHNA; CDR2 reads YNFKEQ. This CDR3 has 14 residues. V lost 0 bases and J lost 6, with 12 bases in between. CDR3 amino acids: CASSQDTKRGEQYF. The CDR3 nucleotides are TGTGCCAGCAGCCAAGATACGAAAAGGGGCGAGCAGTACTTC.

The gene calls are TRBV7-9 and TRBJ2-2; D possibly corresponds to TRBD2 (5 bases). CDR3 length: 12 residues. Germline assignment: CDR1 SEHNR and CDR2 FQNEAQ (reference sequence). V lost 4 bases to trimming and J lost 10 bases, with 10 bases between them. This chain's CDR3 is CASSSGVEELFF. In DNA form, the CDR3 reads TGTGCCAGCAGCTCCGGGGTCGAGGAGCTGTTTTTT. Full variable domain (outside the CDR3, taken from reference TRBV7-9 and TRBJ2-2): DTGVSQNPRHKITKRGQNVTFRCDPISEHNRLYWYRQTLGQGPEFLTYFQNEAQLEKSRLLSDRFSAERPKGSFSTLEIQRTEQGDSAMYLCASSSGVEELFFGEGSRLTVL.

There are many counts of this clonotype. This chain joins TRBV5-1 and TRBJ2-2; the D gene is possibly TRBD2 (6 bases). Germline V gene lookup returns CDR1 SGHRS and CDR2 YFSETQ. The CDR3 spans 20 residues. Trimming left V 0 bases short and J 3 bases short, with 24 bases between. For the CDR3, the DNA is TGCGCCAGCAGCTTGGCCAGGAGCGGATCGCTAGCGAACGACACCGGGGAGCTGTTTTTT. Residues: CASSLARSGSLANDTGELFF.

In regard to this clonotype: At one end the junction does not follow the germline gene, possibly because of a read error. The chain combines TRBV19 with TRBJ1-1, with a tentative D call TRBD1 (5 bases). Germline CDR1 and CDR2: LNHDA and SQIVND (reference sequence). CDR3 length: 12 residues. The DNA for the CDR3 is TGTGCCAGTACCAGGGTTGGCACTGGAGCTTTCTTT. It specifies CASTRVGTGAFF.

This clonotype was observed at least ten times. This chain joins TRBV7-3 and TRBJ2-1; no reliable D call. The CDR3 loop spans 14 amino acids. The V end was cut by 2 bases, the J end by 6 bases, with 11 bases between. Germline loops: CDR1 SGHTA, CDR2 FQGTGA. The CDR3 nucleotides are TGTGCCAGCAGCTTATCGCGTCTATCCAATGAGCAGTTCTTC. Translated, it gives CASSLSRLSNEQFF.

The J gene is TRBJ2-1, the V gene TRBV7-7; 11 bases agree with TRBD2. J gave up 4 bases and V 7 bases, and 12 bases lay outside the gene matches. The CDR3 runs to 17 residues. Germline V CDR1 and CDR2: SSHAT, FNYEAQ (reference sequence). For the CDR3, the DNA is TGTGCCAGCACTTCTGAGACTAGCGGGGATCCTTACAATGAGCAGTTCTTC. This encodes CASTSETSGDPYNEQFF.

The chain combines TRBV6-5 with TRBJ2-5; 12 nucleotides agree with TRBD2. The junction had 7 bases not matched to a gene; V was cut back by 6 bases and J by 5 bases. The CDR3 has 15 amino acids. Germline V CDR1 and CDR2: MNHEY, SVGAGI. The CDR3 is CASSQTSGRWETQYF. CDR3 nucleotide sequence: TGTGCCAGCAGCCAAACTAGCGGGAGGTGGGAGACCCAGTACTTC.

The chain has TRBV2 and TRBJ2-3; D call uncertain. Trimming took 8 bases from V and 3 from J, leaving 12 bases between them. Germline V gene data show CDR1 as SNHLY and CDR2 as FYNNEI. The CDR3 spans 13 residues. CDR3 sequence (DNA): TGTGCCAGCCTCCGTGGCAGTACAGATACGCAGTATTTT. Amino acids: CASLRGSTDTQYF.

There are many counts of this clonotype. The CDR3 loop reads CASSQPRGLGYTF. CDR3 DNA sequence: TGTGCCAGCAGTCAGCCCAGGGGGCTCGGCTACACCTTC. The chain combines TRBV6-5 with TRBJ1-2; 8 bases fit TRBD1. Per germline, CDR1 MNHEY and CDR2 SVGAGI. CDR3 size: 13 residues. V dropped 5 bases and J dropped 8; count of bases not matched to a gene: 7.

As concerns this clonotype: The junction shows a germline mismatch at one end, possibly a read error. The gene calls are TRBV11-3 and TRBJ2-6; tentatively, D is TRBD2 (5 bases). This CDR3 spans 12 amino acids. CDR1 is SGHNT, CDR2 YENEEA, per germline. CDR3 bases: TGTGCCAGCAGCTTCGGGGTCAACGTCCTGACTTTC. It codes for CASSFGVNVLTF.

In this sample, this clonotype turned up a few times. V and J are TRBV28 and TRBJ1-1; TRBD1 aligns across 7 bases. CDR3 length: 15 amino acids. The germline gives CDR1 MDHEN, CDR2 SYDVKM. V lost 2 bases to trimming and J lost 11 bases; unmatched junction nucleotides: 14. CDR3 DNA: TGTGCCAGCAGTTTAGGGGGACAGCTAGCCCAAACGGCTTTCTTT. It translates to CASSLGGQLAQTAFF. Using reference TRBV28 and TRBJ1-1 for the parts outside the CDR3, the full variable domain is DVKVTQSSRYLVKRTGEKVFLECVQDMDHENMFWYRQDPGLGLRLIYFSYDVKMKEKGDIPEGYSVSREKKERFSLILESASTNQTSMYLCASSLGGQLAQTAFFGQGTRLTVV.

This clonotype has a count of ten or more. The chain uses TRBV10-3 and TRBJ2-6; unclear D gene. CDR3 length equals 14 residues. The germline CDR1 and CDR2 sequences are ENHRY and SYGVKD. V shed 10 bases and J shed 0 bases, with 10 bases lying between them. CDR3 DNA sequence: TGTGCCACCCGGACCCCCTCTGGGGCCAACGTCCTGACTTTC. Translating gives CATRTPSGANVLTF.

This clonotype was observed at least ten times. The chain couples TRBV16 to TRBJ2-2; no definite D call. The CDR3 runs to 13 residues. Trimming removed 0 bases at V and 5 bases at J, with 4 bases between. Germline lookup yields CDR1 KGHSY and CDR2 FQNENV. This CDR3 is CASSQSGTGELFF. Written as DNA, the CDR3 is TGTGCCAGCAGCCAATCAGGGACCGGGGAGCTGTTTTTT.

This clonotype was found once. A much larger clone sits a single nucleotide away, making a read error possible. This chain connects TRBV3-1 to TRBJ1-2; D unclear. CDR1 and CDR2 from the germline V gene are LGHDT and YNNKEL (reference sequence). The CDR3 loop spans 14 amino acids. V gave up 1 base and J gave up 4 bases, with 10 bases separating them. In DNA form, the CDR3 reads TGTGCCAGCAGCCAAGGTAGTACAAGCTATGGCTACACCTTC. It translates to CASSQGSTSYGYTF.

Regarding this clonotype: The DNA is omitted, as the CDR3 cannot be located on it reliably, and the CDR3 follows TCRdb's listing. The J gene is TRBJ2-5, the V gene TRBV9; the table's D call, TRBD1, has no DNA check behind it. The CDR3 is made up of 22 amino acids, end residues included. The germline V gene encodes CDR1 SGDLS and CDR2 YYNGEE. CDR3 amino acids: CASSSLGQRNEKLFFGSGTQYF.

This clonotype was observed once. The chain is built from TRBV24-1 and TRBJ2-2, with D possibly matching TRBD1 (5 bases). This CDR3 region has 15 residues. V was cut by 3 bases and J by 6 bases, with 13 bases left in between. Germline CDR1 is KGHDR and CDR2 is SFDVKD. The CDR3 here is CATSDNYQGSGELFF. DNA for the CDR3: TGTGCCACCAGTGATAACTACCAGGGTTCCGGGGAGCTGTTTTTT.

About this clonotype: The junction and the germline gene differ at one end; a read error may be behind it. V is TRBV12-3 or TRBV12-4 and J is TRBJ2-7; 10 nucleotides match TRBD1. This CDR3 is built from 14 residues. The CDR3 DNA sequence: TGTACCAGCGGTTTAGGACAGGGGGCCTACGAGCAGTACTTC. Protein: CTSGLGQGAYEQYF.

The rearrangement links TRBV9 to TRBJ2-7; TRBD2 might be the D (6 bases). The CDR3 contains 12 residues. V shed 1 base and J shed 7 bases, with 9 bases lying between them. In germline, CDR1 is SGDLS, CDR2 YYNGEE. Here the CDR3 reads CASSVHAGEQYF. The CDR3 DNA follows: TGTGCCAGCAGCGTACATGCGGGGGAGCAGTACTTC.

As concerns this clonotype: Its ends do not fully match the called genes, so a read error is possible. This rearrangement joins TRBV6-1 to TRBJ1-2; D uncertain. Germline CDR1 MNHNS, CDR2 SASEGT. The CDR3 totals 14 residues. The CDR3 nucleotides read TGTGGCAGCAGAGAGCGGACGACTAACTATGGCTACACCTTC. Its translation is CGSRERTTNYGYTF.

This clonotype came up many times. The rearrangement joins TRBV13 to TRBJ1-4, with D possibly TRBD1 on 6 matching bases. The germline CDR1 and CDR2 sequences are PRHDT and FYEKMQ (reference sequence). CDR3 length equals 14 residues. V lost 5 bases, J lost 8 bases, and 15 bases lay in between. The CDR3 is CASSQQGRQEKLFF. The CDR3 bases are TGTGCCAGCAGCCAACAGGGAAGACAGGAAAAACTGTTTTTT.

V is TRBV27 and J is TRBJ1-2; tentatively, D is TRBD1 (5 bases). This CDR3 is built from 15 residues. Germline V gene data show CDR1 as MNHEY and CDR2 as SMNVEV (reference sequence). The V and J ends lost 9 bases and 3 bases respectively, with 20 bases between them. This CDR3 is CASNPQGFLHYGYTF. CDR3 bases: TGTGCCAGTAACCCCCAGGGCTTCTTACACTATGGCTACACCTTC.